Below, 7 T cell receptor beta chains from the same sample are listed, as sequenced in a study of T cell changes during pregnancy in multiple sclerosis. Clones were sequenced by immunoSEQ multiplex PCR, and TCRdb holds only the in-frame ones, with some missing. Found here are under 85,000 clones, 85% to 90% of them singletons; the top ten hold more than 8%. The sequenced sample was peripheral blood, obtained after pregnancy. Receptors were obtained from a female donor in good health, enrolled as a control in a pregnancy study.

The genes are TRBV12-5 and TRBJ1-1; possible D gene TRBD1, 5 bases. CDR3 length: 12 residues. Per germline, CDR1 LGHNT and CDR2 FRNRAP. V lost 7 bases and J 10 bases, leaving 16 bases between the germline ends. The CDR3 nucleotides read TGTGCTAGTGCCCCCGACAGCTACGGAGCTTTCTTT. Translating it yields CASAPDSYGAFF.

In DNA, the CDR3 is TGTGCCAGCAGAGGGTGGGGACATCTAGATACGCAGTATTTT. Its protein product is CASRGWGHLDTQYF. The rearrangement joins TRBV5-4 to TRBJ2-3; D possibly corresponds to TRBD1 (6 bases). The germline V and J ends were trimmed by 5 bases and 5 bases, with 15 bases remaining between them. The length of the CDR3 is 14 residues. Germline assignment: CDR1 SGHNT and CDR2 YYREEE (reference sequence).

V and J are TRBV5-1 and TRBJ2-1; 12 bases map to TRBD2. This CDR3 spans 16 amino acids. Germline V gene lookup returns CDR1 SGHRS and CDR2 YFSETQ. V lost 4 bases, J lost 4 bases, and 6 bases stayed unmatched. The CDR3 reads CASSPPLAGGYNEQFF. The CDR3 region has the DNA TGCGCCAGCAGCCCACCCCTAGCGGGGGGGTACAATGAGCAGTTCTTC.

CDR3 bases: TGTGCCAGCACCGGGGGGGGGATTACGCAGTATTTT. Protein product: CASTGGGITQYF. The chain recombines TRBV27 with TRBJ2-3; 8 bases are a match to TRBD2. This CDR3 has 12 residues. J lost 8 bases, V lost 7 bases, and 5 bases had no gene match. CDR1 is MNHEY, CDR2 SMNVEV, per germline (reference sequence).

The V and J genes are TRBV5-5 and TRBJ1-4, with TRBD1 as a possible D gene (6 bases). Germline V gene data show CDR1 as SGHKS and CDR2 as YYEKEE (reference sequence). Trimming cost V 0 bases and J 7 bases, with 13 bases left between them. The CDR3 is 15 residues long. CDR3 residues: CASSLEQGWGEKLFF. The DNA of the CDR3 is TGTGCCAGCAGCTTGGAACAGGGTTGGGGTGAAAAACTGTTTTTT.

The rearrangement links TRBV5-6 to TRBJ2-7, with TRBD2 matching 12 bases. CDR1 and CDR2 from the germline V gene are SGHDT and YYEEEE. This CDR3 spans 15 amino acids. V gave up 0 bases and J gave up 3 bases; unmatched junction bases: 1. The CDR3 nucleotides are TGTGCCAGCAGCTTGGGACTAGCGGGAGACTACGAGCAGTACTTC. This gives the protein CASSLGLAGDYEQYF.

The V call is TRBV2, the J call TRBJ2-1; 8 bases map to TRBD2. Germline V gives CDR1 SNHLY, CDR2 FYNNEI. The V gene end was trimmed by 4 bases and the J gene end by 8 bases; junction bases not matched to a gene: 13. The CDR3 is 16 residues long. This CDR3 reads CASSVRLARSGDEQFF. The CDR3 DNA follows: TGTGCCAGCAGTGTACGACTAGCGCGATCCGGCGATGAGCAGTTCTTC.